This TCR beta chain was found in a study of PD-L1 blockade in urothelial cancer. In the study overall: Twenty-five of 29 patients were men who had bladder-origin urothelial cancer. The authors examined blood 3 weeks (second dose) and 6 weeks after treatment start.

Time point specified: pretreatment peripheral blood. The diagnosis in patients was locally advanced or metastatic urothelial carcinoma. Patient sample counts ranged from 1 to 8, pretreatment and on-treatment. This clone has more than one count but fewer than ten. Sequencing was performed with immunoSEQ multiplex PCR; in TCRdb, only in-frame clones are kept and a portion is missing. Of approximately 88,000 clones in the sample, about four fifths were seen once. Germline CDR1 and CDR2: SSHAT and FNYEAQ (reference sequence). The CDR3 spans 12 residues. V dropped 1 base and J dropped 8 bases, with 5 bases sitting between them.

Sample: PBMCs, taken around atezolizumab (anti-PD-L1) treatment. V is TRBV7-7 and J is TRBJ2-2, with unresolved D. This TCR was sampled from a man aged 60-69 years with urothelial cancer. The CDR3 sequence is CASSLVSGELFF. CDR3 nucleotide sequence: TGTGCCAGCAGCTTAGTTTCAGGGGAGCTGTTTTTT.